The T cell receptor beta chain described here comes from a study of blood T cell repertoires in COVID-19. Study context: Acute and convalescent COVID-19 specimens originated in the United States, Italy and Spain. Sample material is recorded as cDNA or gDNA derived from T cells, B-cell-depleted T cells, or PBMCs.

In the source study's methods: From reference gene primer amplification, estimates of nucleated cell counts were derived. Assay used: immunoSEQ multiplex PCR; TCRdb lists only in-frame clones, some missing. That table furnishes V, J and clone size, whereas the DNA furnished D and trimming. Of under 250,000 clones in the sample, approximately 80% were seen once. The CDR3 contains 13 residues. Trimming stripped 2 bases from V and 3 bases from J, with 10 bases between. The germline gives CDR1 GTSNPN, CDR2 SVGIG (reference sequence). The sample holds a few counts of this clone. The gene calls are TRBV30 and TRBJ1-2; maybe TRBD1 (5 bases). The source of this sequence is a man between 35 and 55 years old with acute or convalescent COVID-19. Sequences were obtained from peripheral blood. In DNA, the CDR3 is TGTGCCTGGAGTCTCAGGGCGGACTATGGCTACACCTTC. This gives the protein CAWSLRADYGYTF.